The subject of this entry is one T cell receptor beta chain. Per germline, CDR1 SGHVS and CDR2 FQNEAQ. V gave up 5 bases and J gave up 2 bases; unmatched junction bases: 11. There are 16 residues in the CDR3. This sample is part of a study of T cell changes during pregnancy in multiple sclerosis. Here immunoSEQ multiplex PCR was the method, and the copy in TCRdb shows in-frame clones only, minus some. The sample shows approximately 16,000 clones, approximately 83% of them seen only once. This sequence was found in a female donor in good health, enrolled as a control in a pregnancy study. The specimen comprised CD8+ T cells from peripheral blood mononuclear cells, sampled after pregnancy. The genes are TRBV7-8 and TRBJ2-5, with 7 bases that match TRBD1. This chain's CDR3 is CASSLKDTTGQETQYF. CDR3 DNA sequence: TGTGCCAGCAGCCTAAAAGATACGACAGGGCAAGAGACCCAGTACTTC.